This is a list of T cell receptor beta chains from one sample in a study of PD-1 blockade in classical Hodgkin lymphoma. Libraries were prepared by immunoSEQ multiplex PCR; TCRdb keeps only in-frame clonotypes and omits some of them. The data contain over 9,000 clones, 70% to 90% of them singletons. Sequenced material: peripheral blood mononuclear cells (PBMCs), taken at baseline. Source of these receptors: a human donor with classical Hodgkin lymphoma. CDR3s include the opening cysteine and the closing phenylalanine or tryptophan. The D gene is left open where the match is weak. Size is stated for part of the rows, as once, few or many counts, or as a class when the clone is expanded.

v_gene	j_gene	d_gene	len	abundance	CDR3nt	CDR3aa
TRBV2	TRBJ2-4	TRBD2	15	NA	TGTGCCAGCAGAGCAGCGGGACTAGCCAAAAACATTCAGTACTTC	CASRAAGLAKNIQYF
TRBV15	TRBJ2-2	NA	15	NA	TGTGCCACCAGCAGAGATATGGGGTCGGCCGGGGAGCTGTTTTTT	CATSRDMGSAGELFF
TRBV30	TRBJ1-3	NA	12	NA	TGTGCCCTAAGTCCGTCCGGAAACACCATATATTTT	CALSPSGNTIYF
TRBV18	TRBJ2-5	NA	15	NA	TGTGCCAGCTCACCACGAGAGACGTTCGAAGAGACCCAGTACTTC	CASSPRETFEETQYF
TRBV2	TRBJ2-7	NA	13	NA	TGTGCCAGCAGGCTCACTTACGAATACGAGCAGTACTTC	CASRLTYEYEQYF
TRBV7-9	TRBJ2-1	TRBD1	16	once	TGTGCCAGCAGCTCCGGACAGGGCGGCAGAATCTATGAGCAGTTCTTC	CASSSGQGGRIYEQFF
TRBV7-2	TRBJ1-2	NA	14	NA	TGTGCCAGCAGCCCTCGTCGGGCGGAATATGGCTACACCTTC	CASSPRRAEYGYTF
TRBV14	TRBJ1-1	NA	15	NA	TGTGCCAGCAGCCAAGTCGGGGGATTTGCCACTGAAGCTTTCTTT	CASSQVGGFATEAFF
TRBV4-2	TRBJ1-2	NA	15	NA	TGTGCCAGCAGCCTCGGGACCCCCGATGGCTATGGCTACACCTTC	CASSLGTPDGYGYTF
TRBV15	TRBJ2-5	TRBD2	14	NA	TGTGCCACCAGCAGAGATCGGGAGGTGGAGACCCAGTACTTC	CATSRDREVETQYF
TRBV4-1	TRBJ1-4	NA	16	NA	TGCGCCAGCAGCCACGCCGTATGGGAAAAAGAGGAAAAACTGTTTTTT	CASSHAVWEKEEKLFF
TRBV6-4	TRBJ1-5	TRBD1	15	NA	TGTGCCAGCAGTGACCCGGGACAGGGGTGTCAGCCCCAGCATTTT	CASSDPGQGCQPQHF
TRBV5-1	TRBJ2-6	NA	13	NA	TGCGCCAGCAGCGCCTCTGGGGCCAACGTCCTGACTTTC	CASSASGANVLTF
TRBV18	TRBJ1-1	NA	13	NA	TGTGCCAGCTCACTCGGAGGGGACACTGAAGCTTTCTTT	CASSLGGDTEAFF
TRBV5-1	TRBJ1-1	TRBD1	17	NA	TGCGCCAGCAGCTTGGAACAGGGGGCGAGTTGGGTCACTGAAGCTTTCTTT	CASSLEQGASWVTEAFF
TRBV19	TRBJ2-7	TRBD2	15	NA	TGTGCCAGTAGTATAGGGGCTAGCGGGCTCTACGAGCAGTACTTC	CASSIGASGLYEQYF
TRBV18	TRBJ1-2	NA	13	few	TGTGCCAGCTCACCACCGGCTAACTATGGCTACACCTTC	CASSPPANYGYTF
TRBV9	TRBJ1-6	NA	17	once	TGTGCCAGCAGCGTAGGGGTCCCTAGCTCCTATAATTCACCCCTCCACTTT	CASSVGVPSSYNSPLHF
TRBV5-1	TRBJ1-1	NA	14	NA	TGCGCCAGCAGCTTGGCCAGCCCTCACACTGAAGCTTTCTTT	CASSLASPHTEAFF
TRBV5-1	TRBJ2-1	TRBD2	19	NA	TGCGCCAGCGTGGGGGGGGAACCACCAGTCCGGGACCCCTCAAGGGAGCAGTTCTTC	CASVGGEPPVRDPSREQFF
TRBV6-6	TRBJ2-3	TRBD1	16	NA	TGTGCCAGCAGTGGGCGGACAGGCACTAGCACAGATACGCAGTATTTT	CASSGRTGTSTDTQYF
TRBV6-6	TRBJ2-2	NA	12	NA	TGTGCCAGCAGCCCCATGAACGGGGAGCTGTTTTTT	CASSPMNGELFF
TRBV2	TRBJ2-4	NA	17	NA	TGTGCCAGCAGTGGATCCCGGAGCGGACCCGCCAAAAACATTCAGTACTTC	CASSGSRSGPAKNIQYF
TRBV27	TRBJ2-7	TRBD1	16	NA	TGTGCCAGCAGTTTAATCCCCTGGGACAGGGGAGGCGAGCAGTACTTC	CASSLIPWDRGGEQYF
TRBV6-6	TRBJ1-3	TRBD1	15	NA	TGTGCCAGCAGTTATCCGACAGGGCCCGGAAACACCATATATTTT	CASSYPTGPGNTIYF
TRBV9	TRBJ1-3	NA	16	NA	TGTGCCAGCAGCGTAAACGCCCCGGGAGCTGGAAACACCATATATTTT	CASSVNAPGAGNTIYF
TRBV20-1	TRBJ1-3	NA	11	NA	TGCAGTTTGGAGTCGGGGAACACCATATATTTT	CSLESGNTIYF
TRBV27	TRBJ2-3	NA	17	NA	TGTGCCAGCAGTTTATGGGGGAGGGGGGTGGCCACAGATACGCAGTATTTT	CASSLWGRGVATDTQYF
TRBV10-3	TRBJ2-7	NA	15	NA	TGTGCCATCAGCGACCGGGTCATAGGCCTCTACGAGCAGTACTTC	CAISDRVIGLYEQYF
TRBV6-1	TRBJ1-2	TRBD1	16	NA	TGTGCCAGCAGTGAATGGGACAGAGAAGCTAACTATGGCTACACCTTC	CASSEWDREANYGYTF
TRBV2	TRBJ2-3	TRBD1	16	NA	TGTGCCAGCAGTGAATTGTGGGGACAGTTGGGAGATACGCAGTATTTT	CASSELWGQLGDTQYF
TRBV29-1	TRBJ1-1	TRBD1	14	NA	TGCAGCGTTGAAGTTCCGCGGGACAGGGGGGAAGCTTTCTTT	CSVEVPRDRGEAFF
TRBV5-6	TRBJ2-5	NA	15	NA	TGTGCCAGCAGCTTGTTCGAGGGCAACCAAGAGACCCAGTACTTC	CASSLFEGNQETQYF
TRBV19	TRBJ1-6	TRBD1	14	NA	TGTGCCAGCTGCCCGGACAGGGGAAGGTCAACCCTCCACTTT	CASCPDRGRSTLHF
TRBV7-9	TRBJ1-3	TRBD1	15	once	TGTGCCAGCAGCCGCGGCGGACAGGGGGCATACACCATATATTTT	CASSRGGQGAYTIYF
TRBV4-1	TRBJ1-2	NA	16	few	TGCGCCAGCAGCCAAGGAGTCGGACAGATACTCTATGGCTACACCTTC	CASSQGVGQILYGYTF
TRBV30	TRBJ2-7	NA	14	NA	TGTGCCTGCCCCAAGCGGACAAACGCCTACGAGCAGTACTTC	CACPKRTNAYEQYF
TRBV7-8	TRBJ1-3	NA	15	NA	TGTGCCAGCAGCCGGACATCAGGGTCGGGAAACACCATATATTTT	CASSRTSGSGNTIYF
TRBV27	TRBJ2-1	TRBD1	15	once	TGTGCCAGCAGAGTCAGGGGGCTCTCCTACAATGAGCAGTTCTTC	CASRVRGLSYNEQFF
TRBV11-1	TRBJ2-5	NA	14	NA	TGTGCCAGCAGCGTCCCCGGGACATCACAGACCCAGTACTTC	CASSVPGTSQTQYF
TRBV7-9	TRBJ1-2	NA	11	NA	TGTGCCAGCAGCTTGGACTATGGCTACACCTTC	CASSLDYGYTF
TRBV6-5	TRBJ2-2	NA	15	NA	TGTGCCAGCACCCTCAGGAGCAAAAACACCGGGGAGCTGTTTTTT	CASTLRSKNTGELFF
TRBV11-3	TRBJ2-5	TRBD2	14	NA	TGTGCCAGCCGACTAGCGGGAGAAGGGGAGACCCAGTACTTC	CASRLAGEGETQYF
TRBV7-6	TRBJ2-7	TRBD1	15	once	TGTGCCAGCAGCTTGGGACAGGGCTTCATCTACGAGCAGTACTTC	CASSLGQGFIYEQYF
TRBV10-2	TRBJ1-2	TRBD1	13	NA	TGCGCCAGCGCGGACAGGGGGGACTATGGCTACACCTTC	CASADRGDYGYTF